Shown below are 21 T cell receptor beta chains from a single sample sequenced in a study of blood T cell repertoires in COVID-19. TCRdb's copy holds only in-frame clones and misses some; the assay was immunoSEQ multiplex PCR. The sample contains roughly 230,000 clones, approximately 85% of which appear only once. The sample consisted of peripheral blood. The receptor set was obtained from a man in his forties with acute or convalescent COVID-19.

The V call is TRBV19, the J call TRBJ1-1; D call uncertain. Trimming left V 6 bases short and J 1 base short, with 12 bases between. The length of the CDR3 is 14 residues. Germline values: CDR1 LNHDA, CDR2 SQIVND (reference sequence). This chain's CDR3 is CASRPPERNTEAFF. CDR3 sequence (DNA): TGTGCCAGTAGGCCCCCGGAGAGGAACACTGAAGCTTTCTTT. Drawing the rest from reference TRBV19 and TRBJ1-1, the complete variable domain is DGGITQSPKYLFRKEGQNVTLSCEQNLNHDAMYWYRQDPGQGLRLIYYSQIVNDFQKGDIAEGYSVSREKKESFPLTVTSAQKNPTAFYLCASRPPERNTEAFFGQGTRLTVV.

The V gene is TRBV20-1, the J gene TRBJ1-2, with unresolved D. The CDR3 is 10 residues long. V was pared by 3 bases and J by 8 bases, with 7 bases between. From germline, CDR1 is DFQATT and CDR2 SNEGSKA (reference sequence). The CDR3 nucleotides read TGCAGTGCTAGGGAGAGCGGCTACACCTTC. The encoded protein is CSARESGYTF.

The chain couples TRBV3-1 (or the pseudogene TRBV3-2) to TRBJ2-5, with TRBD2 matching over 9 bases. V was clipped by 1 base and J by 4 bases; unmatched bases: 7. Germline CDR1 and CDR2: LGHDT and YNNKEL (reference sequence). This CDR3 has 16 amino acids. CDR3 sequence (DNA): TGTGCCAGCAGCCAAGCTTTGGCGGGGGGGCGAGAGACCCAGTACTTC. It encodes CASSQALAGGRETQYF.

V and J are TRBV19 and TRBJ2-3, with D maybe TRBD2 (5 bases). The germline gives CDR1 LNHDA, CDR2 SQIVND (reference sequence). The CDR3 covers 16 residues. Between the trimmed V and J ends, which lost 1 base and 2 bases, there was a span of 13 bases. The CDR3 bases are TGTGCCAGTAGTATAGGGGCGGACTTGTCCACAGATACGCAGTATTTT. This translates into CASSIGADLSTDTQYF. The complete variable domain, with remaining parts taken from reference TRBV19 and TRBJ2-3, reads DGGITQSPKYLFRKEGQNVTLSCEQNLNHDAMYWYRQDPGQGLRLIYYSQIVNDFQKGDIAEGYSVSREKKESFPLTVTSAQKNPTAFYLCASSIGADLSTDTQYFGPGTRLTVL.

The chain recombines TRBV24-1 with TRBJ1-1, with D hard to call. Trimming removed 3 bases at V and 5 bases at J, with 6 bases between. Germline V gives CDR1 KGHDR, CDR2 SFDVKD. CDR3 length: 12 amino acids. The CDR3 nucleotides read TGTGCCACCAGTGATGCGGGAACTGAAGCTTTCTTT. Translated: CATSDAGTEAFF.

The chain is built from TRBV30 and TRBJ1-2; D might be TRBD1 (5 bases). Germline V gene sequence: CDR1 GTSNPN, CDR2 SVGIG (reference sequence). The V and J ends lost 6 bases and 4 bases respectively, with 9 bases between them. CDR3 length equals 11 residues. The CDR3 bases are TGTGCCTGCGACAGATTCTATGGCTACACCTTC. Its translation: CACDRFYGYTF.

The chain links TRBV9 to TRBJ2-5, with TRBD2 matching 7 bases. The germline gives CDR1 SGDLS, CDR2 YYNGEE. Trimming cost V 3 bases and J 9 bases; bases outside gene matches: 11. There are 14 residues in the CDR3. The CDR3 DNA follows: TGTGCCAGCAGCGACCGACTAGCAAACCCCCCCCAGTACTTC. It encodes CASSDRLANPPQYF.

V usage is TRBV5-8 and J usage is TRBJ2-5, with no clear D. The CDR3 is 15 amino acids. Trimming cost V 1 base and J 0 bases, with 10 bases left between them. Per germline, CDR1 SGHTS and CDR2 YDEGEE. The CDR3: CASSLRGVYQETQYF. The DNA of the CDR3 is TGTGCCAGCAGCTTGCGTGGAGTGTACCAAGAGACCCAGTACTTC.

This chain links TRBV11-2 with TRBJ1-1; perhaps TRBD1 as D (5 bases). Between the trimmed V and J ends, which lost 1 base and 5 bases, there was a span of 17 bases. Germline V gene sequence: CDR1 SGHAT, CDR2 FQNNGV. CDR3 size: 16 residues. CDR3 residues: CASSLVLNVGGTEAFF. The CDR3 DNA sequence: TGTGCCAGCAGCTTAGTCCTTAATGTGGGGGGGACTGAAGCTTTCTTT. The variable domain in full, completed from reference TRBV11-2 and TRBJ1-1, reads EAGVAQSPRYKIIEKRQSVAFWCNPISGHATLYWYQQILGQGPKLLIQFQNNGVVDDSQLPKDRFSAERLKGVDSTLKIQPAKLEDSAVYLCASSLVLNVGGTEAFFGQGTRLTVV.

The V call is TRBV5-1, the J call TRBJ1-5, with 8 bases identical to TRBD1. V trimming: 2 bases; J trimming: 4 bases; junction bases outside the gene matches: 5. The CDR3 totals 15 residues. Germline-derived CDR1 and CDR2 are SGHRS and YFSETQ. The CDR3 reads CASSLGQGVNQPQHF. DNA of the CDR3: TGCGCCAGCAGCTTAGGACAGGGCGTGAATCAGCCCCAGCATTTT.

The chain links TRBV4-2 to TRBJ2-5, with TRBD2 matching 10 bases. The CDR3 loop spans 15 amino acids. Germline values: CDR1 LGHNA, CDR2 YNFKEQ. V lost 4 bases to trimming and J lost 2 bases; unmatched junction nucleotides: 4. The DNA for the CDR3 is TGTGCCAGCAGCCTAGCGGGGGGCGGTCAAGAGACCCAGTACTTC. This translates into CASSLAGGGQETQYF.

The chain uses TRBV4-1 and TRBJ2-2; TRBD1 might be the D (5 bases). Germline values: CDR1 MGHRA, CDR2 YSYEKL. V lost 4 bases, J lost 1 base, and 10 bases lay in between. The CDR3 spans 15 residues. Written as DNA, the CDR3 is TGCGCCAGCAGCCCGCAGACAGTGAACACCGGGGAGCTGTTTTTT. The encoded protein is CASSPQTVNTGELFF.

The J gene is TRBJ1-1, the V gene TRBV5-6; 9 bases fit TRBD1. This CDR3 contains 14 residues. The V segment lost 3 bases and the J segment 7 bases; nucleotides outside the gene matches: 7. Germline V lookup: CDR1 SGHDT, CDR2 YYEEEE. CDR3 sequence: CASSWDRALGEAFF. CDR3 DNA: TGTGCCAGCAGCTGGGACAGGGCCCTGGGTGAAGCTTTCTTT. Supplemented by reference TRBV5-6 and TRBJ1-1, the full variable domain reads DAGVTQSPTHLIKTRGQQVTLRCSPKSGHDTVSWYQQALGQGPQFIFQYYEEEERQRGNFPDRFSGHQFPNYSSELNVNALLLGDSALYLCASSWDRALGEAFFGQGTRLTVV.

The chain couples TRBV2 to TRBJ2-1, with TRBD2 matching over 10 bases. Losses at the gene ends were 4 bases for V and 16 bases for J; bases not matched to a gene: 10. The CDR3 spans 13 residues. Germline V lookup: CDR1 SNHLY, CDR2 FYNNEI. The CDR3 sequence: CASSASGGPGVFF. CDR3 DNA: TGTGCCAGCAGTGCTAGCGGGGGCCCCGGAGTCTTCTTC.

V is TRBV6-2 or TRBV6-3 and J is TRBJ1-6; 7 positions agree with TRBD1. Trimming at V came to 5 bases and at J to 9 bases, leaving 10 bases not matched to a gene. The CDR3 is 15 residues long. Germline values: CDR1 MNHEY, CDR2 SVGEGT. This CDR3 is CASSSREQGSSPLHF. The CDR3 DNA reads TGTGCCAGCAGTAGCCGGGAACAGGGGTCTTCACCCCTCCACTTT.

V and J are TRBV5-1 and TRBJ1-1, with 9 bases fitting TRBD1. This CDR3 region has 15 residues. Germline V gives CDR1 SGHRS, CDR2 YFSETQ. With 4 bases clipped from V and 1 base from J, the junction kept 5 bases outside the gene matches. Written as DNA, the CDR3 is TGCGCCAGCAGCAGCGGGACAGGGTCGAACACTGAAGCTTTCTTT. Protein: CASSSGTGSNTEAFF.

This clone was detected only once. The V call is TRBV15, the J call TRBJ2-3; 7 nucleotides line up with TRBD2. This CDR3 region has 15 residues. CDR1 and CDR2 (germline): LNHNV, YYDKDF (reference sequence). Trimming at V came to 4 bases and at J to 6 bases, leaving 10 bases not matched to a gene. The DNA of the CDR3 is TGTGCCACCAGCACAACTCCTTGGGGGGGGGATACGCAGTATTTT. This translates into CATSTTPWGGDTQYF. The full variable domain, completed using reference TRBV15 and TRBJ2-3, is DAMVIQNPRYQVTQFGKPVTLSCSQTLNHNVMYWYQQKSSQAPKLLFHYYDKDFNNEADTPDNFQSRRPNTSFCFLDIRSPGLGDTAMYLCATSTTPWGGDTQYFGPGTRLTVL.

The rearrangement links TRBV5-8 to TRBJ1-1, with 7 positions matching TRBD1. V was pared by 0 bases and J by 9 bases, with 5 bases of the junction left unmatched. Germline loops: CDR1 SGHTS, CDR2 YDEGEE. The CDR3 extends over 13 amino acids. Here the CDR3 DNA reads TGTGCCAGCAGCTTGGTGACAGGGACAAAAGCTTTCTTT. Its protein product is CASSLVTGTKAFF.

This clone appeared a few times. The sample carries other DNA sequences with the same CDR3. The CDR3 sequence is CASSRTGGNSPLHF. The CDR3 DNA sequence: TGTGCCAGCAGCCGGACAGGGGGTAATTCACCCCTCCACTTT. This sequence joins TRBV11-3 and TRBJ1-6; 10 bases align to TRBD1. This CDR3 contains 14 residues. Germline V CDR1 and CDR2: SGHNT, YENEEA. V lost 5 bases to trimming and J lost 6 bases; unmatched junction nucleotides: 1.

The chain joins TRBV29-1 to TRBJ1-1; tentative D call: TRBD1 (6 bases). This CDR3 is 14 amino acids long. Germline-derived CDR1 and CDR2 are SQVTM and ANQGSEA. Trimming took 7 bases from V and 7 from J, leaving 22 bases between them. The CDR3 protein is CSASHGGGGIEAFF. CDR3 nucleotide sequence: TGCAGCGCCTCACACGGGGGAGGGGGGATTGAAGCTTTCTTT.

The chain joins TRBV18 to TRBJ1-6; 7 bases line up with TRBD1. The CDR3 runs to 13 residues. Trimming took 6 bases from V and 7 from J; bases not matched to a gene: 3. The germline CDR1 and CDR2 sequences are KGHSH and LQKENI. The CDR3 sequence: CASSGQANSPLHF. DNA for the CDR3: TGTGCCAGCTCCGGACAGGCCAATTCACCCCTCCACTTT.